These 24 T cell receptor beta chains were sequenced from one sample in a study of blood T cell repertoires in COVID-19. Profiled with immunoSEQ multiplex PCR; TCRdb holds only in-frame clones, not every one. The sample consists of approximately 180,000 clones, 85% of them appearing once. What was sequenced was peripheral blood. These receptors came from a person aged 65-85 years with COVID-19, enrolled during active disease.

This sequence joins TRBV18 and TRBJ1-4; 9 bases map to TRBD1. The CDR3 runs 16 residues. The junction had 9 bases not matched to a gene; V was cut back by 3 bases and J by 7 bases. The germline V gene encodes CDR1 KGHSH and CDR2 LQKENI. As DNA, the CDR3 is TGTGCCAGCTCACCCCGGACAGGGGAATGGGGTGAAAAACTGTTTTTT. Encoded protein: CASSPRTGEWGEKLFF.

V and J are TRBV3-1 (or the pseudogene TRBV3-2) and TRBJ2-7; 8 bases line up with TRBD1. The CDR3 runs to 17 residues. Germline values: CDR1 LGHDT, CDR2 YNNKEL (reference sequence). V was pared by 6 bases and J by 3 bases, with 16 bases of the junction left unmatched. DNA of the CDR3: TGTGCCAGCAGAGCCAAGAGTAAGACAGGGGCTTTCTACGAGCAGTACTTC. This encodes CASRAKSKTGAFYEQYF.

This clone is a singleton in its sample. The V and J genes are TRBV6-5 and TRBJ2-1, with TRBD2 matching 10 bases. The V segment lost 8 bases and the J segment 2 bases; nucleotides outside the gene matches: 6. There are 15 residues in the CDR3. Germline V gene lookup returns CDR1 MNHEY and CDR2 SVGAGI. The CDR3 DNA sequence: TGTGCCAGCGCCACTAGCGGGACTGCCTACAATGAGCAGTTCTTC. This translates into CASATSGTAYNEQFF.

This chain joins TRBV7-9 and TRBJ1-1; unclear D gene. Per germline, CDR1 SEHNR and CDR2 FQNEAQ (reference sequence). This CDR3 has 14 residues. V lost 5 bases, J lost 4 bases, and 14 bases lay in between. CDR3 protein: CASSPSVGGTEAFF. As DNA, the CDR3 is TGTGCCAGCAGCCCAAGTGTGGGAGGCACTGAAGCTTTCTTT.

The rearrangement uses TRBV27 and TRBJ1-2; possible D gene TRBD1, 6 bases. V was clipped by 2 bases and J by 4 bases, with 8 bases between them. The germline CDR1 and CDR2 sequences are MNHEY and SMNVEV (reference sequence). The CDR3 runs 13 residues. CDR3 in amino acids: CASSLTGSYGYTF. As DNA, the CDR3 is TGTGCCAGCAGTTTAACAGGGTCCTATGGCTACACCTTC.

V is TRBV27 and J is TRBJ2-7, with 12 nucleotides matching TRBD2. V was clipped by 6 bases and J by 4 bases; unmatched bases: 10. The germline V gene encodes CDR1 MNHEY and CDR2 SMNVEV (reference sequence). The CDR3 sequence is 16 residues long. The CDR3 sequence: CASSRLAGASGYEQYF. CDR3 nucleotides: TGTGCCAGCAGCCGACTAGCGGGAGCGTCTGGTTACGAGCAGTACTTC.

The DNA for the CDR3 is TGTGCCAGCAGCTTGGGGACTAGCGGGTTGGAGACCCAGTACTTC. Protein: CASSLGTSGLETQYF. The J gene is TRBJ2-5, the V gene TRBV28; TRBD2 matches 12 bases. CDR3 length: 15 amino acids. The V gene end was trimmed by 6 bases and the J gene end by 5 bases; junction bases not matched to a gene: 7. Germline V lookup: CDR1 MDHEN, CDR2 SYDVKM.

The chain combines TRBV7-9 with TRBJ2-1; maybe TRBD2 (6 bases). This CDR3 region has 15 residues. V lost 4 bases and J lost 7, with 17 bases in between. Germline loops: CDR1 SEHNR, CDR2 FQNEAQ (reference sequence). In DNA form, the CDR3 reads TGTGCCAGCAGCTCCGGGACTTTGGGGGGAAATGAGCAGTTCTTC. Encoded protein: CASSSGTLGGNEQFF.

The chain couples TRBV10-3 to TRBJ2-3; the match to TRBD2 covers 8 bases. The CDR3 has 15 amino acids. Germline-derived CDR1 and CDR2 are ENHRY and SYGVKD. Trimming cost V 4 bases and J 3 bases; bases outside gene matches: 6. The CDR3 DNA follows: TGTGCCATCAGTGCCTCGGGACTAGTGACAGATACGCAGTATTTT. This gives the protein CAISASGLVTDTQYF.

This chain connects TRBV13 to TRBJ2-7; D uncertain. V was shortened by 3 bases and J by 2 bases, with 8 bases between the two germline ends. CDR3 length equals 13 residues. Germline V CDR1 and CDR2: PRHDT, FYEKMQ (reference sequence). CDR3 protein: CASSFAVTYEQYF. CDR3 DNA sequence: TGTGCCAGCAGCTTCGCAGTTACCTACGAGCAGTACTTC.

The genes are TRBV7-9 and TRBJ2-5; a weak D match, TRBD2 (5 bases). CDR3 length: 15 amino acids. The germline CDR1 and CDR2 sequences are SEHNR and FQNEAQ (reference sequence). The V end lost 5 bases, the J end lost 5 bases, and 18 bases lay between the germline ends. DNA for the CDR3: TGTGCCAGCAGCGGGAGTAGGGTAGCCTCGGAGACCCAGTACTTC. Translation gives CASSGSRVASETQYF.

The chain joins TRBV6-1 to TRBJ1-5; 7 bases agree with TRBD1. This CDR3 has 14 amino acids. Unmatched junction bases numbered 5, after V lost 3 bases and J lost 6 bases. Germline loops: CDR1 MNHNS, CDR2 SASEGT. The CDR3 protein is CASSEGQGGQPQHF. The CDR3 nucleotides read TGTGCCAGCAGTGAGGGTCAGGGGGGTCAGCCCCAGCATTTT.

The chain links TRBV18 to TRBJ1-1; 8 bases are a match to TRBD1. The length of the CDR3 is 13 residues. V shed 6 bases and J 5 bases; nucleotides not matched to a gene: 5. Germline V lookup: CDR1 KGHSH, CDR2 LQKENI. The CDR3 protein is CASSLDRATEAFF. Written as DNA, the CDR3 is TGTGCCAGCTCCCTGGACAGGGCAACTGAAGCTTTCTTT.

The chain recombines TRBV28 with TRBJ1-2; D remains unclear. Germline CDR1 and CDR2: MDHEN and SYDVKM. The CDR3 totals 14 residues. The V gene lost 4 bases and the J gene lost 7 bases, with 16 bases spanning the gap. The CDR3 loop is CASSSPRRESGYTF. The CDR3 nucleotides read TGTGCCAGCAGTTCCCCGAGGAGGGAGAGTGGCTACACCTTC.

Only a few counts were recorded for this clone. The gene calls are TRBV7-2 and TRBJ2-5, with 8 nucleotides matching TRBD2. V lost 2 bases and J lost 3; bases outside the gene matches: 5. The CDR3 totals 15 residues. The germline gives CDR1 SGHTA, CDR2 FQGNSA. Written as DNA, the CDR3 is TGTGCCAGCAGCTTATCAGCGGGGGCCGAAGAGACCCAGTACTTC. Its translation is CASSLSAGAEETQYF.

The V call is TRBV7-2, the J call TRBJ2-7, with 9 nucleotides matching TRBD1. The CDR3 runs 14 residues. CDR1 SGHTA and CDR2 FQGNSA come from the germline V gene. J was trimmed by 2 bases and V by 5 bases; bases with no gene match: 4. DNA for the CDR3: TGTGCCAGCAGCATAAGGACAGGGGCCTACGAGCAGTACTTC. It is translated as CASSIRTGAYEQYF. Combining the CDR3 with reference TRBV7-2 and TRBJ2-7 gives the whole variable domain GAGVSQSPSNKVTEKGKDVELRCDPISGHTALYWYRQSLGQGLEFLIYFQGNSAPDKSGLPSDRFSAERTGGSVSTLTIQRTQQEDSAVYLCASSIRTGAYEQYFGPGTRLTVT.

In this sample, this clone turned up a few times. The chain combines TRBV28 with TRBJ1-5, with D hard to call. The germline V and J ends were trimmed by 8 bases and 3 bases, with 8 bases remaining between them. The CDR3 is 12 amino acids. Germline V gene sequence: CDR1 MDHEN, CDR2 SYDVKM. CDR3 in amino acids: CASRVFNQPQHF. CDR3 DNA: TGTGCCAGCCGGGTCTTCAATCAGCCCCAGCATTTT.

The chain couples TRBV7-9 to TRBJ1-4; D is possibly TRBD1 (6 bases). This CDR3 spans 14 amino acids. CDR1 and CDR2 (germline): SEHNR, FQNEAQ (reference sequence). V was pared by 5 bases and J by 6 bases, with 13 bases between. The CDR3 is CASSRSDSYEKLFF. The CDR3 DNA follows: TGTGCCAGCAGCAGATCGGACAGTTATGAAAAACTGTTTTTT.

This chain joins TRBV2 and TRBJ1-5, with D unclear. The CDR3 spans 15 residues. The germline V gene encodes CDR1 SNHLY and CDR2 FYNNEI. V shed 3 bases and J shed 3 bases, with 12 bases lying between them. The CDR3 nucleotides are TGTGCCAGCAGTGAGTCGGCAGGTTCCAATCAGCCCCAGCATTTT. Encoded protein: CASSESAGSNQPQHF.

The chain's CDR3 is CASSRDISNYGYTF. The CDR3 region has the DNA TGTGCCAGCAGCCGGGACATCTCTAACTATGGCTACACCTTC. J is TRBJ1-2 and V is TRBV27; D is perhaps TRBD1 (6 bases). Germline CDR1 is MNHEY and CDR2 is SMNVEV (reference sequence). CDR3 length: 14 residues. Between the trimmed V and J ends, which lost 6 bases and 0 bases, there was a span of 11 bases.

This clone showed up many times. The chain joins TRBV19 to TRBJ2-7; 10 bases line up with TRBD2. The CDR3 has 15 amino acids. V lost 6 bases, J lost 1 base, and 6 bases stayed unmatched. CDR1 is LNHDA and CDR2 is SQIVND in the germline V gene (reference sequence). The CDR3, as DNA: TGTGCCAGTAGCTCTCTAGCGGGAGTATCCTACGAGCAGTACTTC. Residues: CASSSLAGVSYEQYF.

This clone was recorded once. The chain's CDR3 is CASSWGGGPSYEQYF. The DNA for the CDR3 is TGTGCCAGCAGCTGGGGCGGAGGGCCCTCCTACGAGCAGTACTTC. The V and J genes are TRBV5-5 and TRBJ2-7; D may be TRBD2 (6 bases). With 3 bases removed from V and 0 bases from J, the gap between germline ends came to 13 bases. This CDR3 is built from 15 residues. Per germline, CDR1 SGHKS and CDR2 YYEKEE (reference sequence).

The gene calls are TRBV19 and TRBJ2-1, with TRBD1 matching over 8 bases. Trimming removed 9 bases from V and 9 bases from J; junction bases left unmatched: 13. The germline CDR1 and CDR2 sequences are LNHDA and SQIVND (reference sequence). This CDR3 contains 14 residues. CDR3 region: CASQTGAHEGEQFF. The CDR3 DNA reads TGTGCCAGCCAGACAGGGGCCCACGAGGGTGAGCAGTTCTTC.

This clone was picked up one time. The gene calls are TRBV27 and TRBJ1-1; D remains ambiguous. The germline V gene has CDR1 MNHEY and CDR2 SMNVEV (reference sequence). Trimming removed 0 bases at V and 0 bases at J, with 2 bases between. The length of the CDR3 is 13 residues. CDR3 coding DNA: TGTGCCAGCAGTTTATCCATGAACACTGAAGCTTTCTTT. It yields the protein CASSLSMNTEAFF.